This TCR beta chain was captured in a study of T-cell memory formation after mild COVID-19. Across the study: The two donors had largely donor-specific TCR clusters. Study-wide findings and caveats: Proof of SARS-CoV-2 specificity was absent for the second-wave clones that crested on day 37. Some clones that responded turned up in pre-infection memory, which suggests that cross-reactive memory joined in.

This clonotype was seen more than once but under ten times. The antigen is unknown. Sample barcodes and UMIs were carried by the TCR alpha and TCR beta cDNA libraries that 5'RACE generated with constant-segment primers. From the 5' RACE reads, TCRdb called clonotypes with MiXCR, one entry per CDR3 protein. The profile shows more than 350,000 distinct CDR3 sequences, around 21% of them singletons. The V end was cut by 3 bases, the J end by 2 bases, with 9 bases between. The CDR3 spans 15 residues. Germline V CDR1 and CDR2: SGDLS, YYNGEE. The TCR originated in an adult woman who had mild COVID-19 (a few samples of this study predate the infection). Cell type and time point are not known. The sample comprised PBMCs or a T cell subset sorted from them (not recorded which). The gene calls are TRBV9 and TRBJ2-6; D is undetermined. The chain's CDR3 is CASSDPGAGANVLTF. CDR3 DNA sequence: TGTGCCAGCAGCGACCCAGGAGCTGGGGCCAACGTCCTGACTTTC. The full variable domain, rest sourced from reference TRBV9 and TRBJ2-6, is DSGVTQTPKHLITATGQRVTLRCSPRSGDLSVYWYQQSLDQGLQFLIQYYNGEERAKGNILERFSAQQFPDLHSELNLSSLELGDSALYFCASSDPGAGANVLTFGAGSRLTVL.